This T cell receptor (beta chain) was recovered during a study of human T cells and chemical hapten exposure. Study-level results: Versus controls, expanded TCRs had significantly more large CDR3 similarity clusters. No alteration of TCRs above 1 in 1000 frequency was seen with DPC sensitization.

This clonotype was observed a few times. Its specificity is not known. Germline V gene lookup returns CDR1 DFQATT and CDR2 SNEGSKA (reference sequence). This CDR3 comprises 15 residues. V was cut by 1 base and J by 3 bases, with 14 bases left in between. Indicated time point: patch test 3, about 24 weeks after DPC sensitization. As to treatment: therapeutic diphenylcyclopropenone sensitization with weekly scalp DPC. As handled by the study authors: Ranging from about 20,000 to 700,000, TCR counts per sample had a median value of around 91,000. TCRdb re-called the RACE reads through MiXCR, storing one row per CDR3 protein. The V and J calls follow TCRdb's processing rather than the paper's. The table lists approximately 97,000 distinct CDR3 sequences, around a quarter of them singletons.

The V gene is TRBV20-1, the J gene TRBJ2-3; no clear D. This clonotype was sampled from a man aged 35 to 55 with alopecia areata. Some clones in this sample may be carry-over from other donors' samples. The sample was whole blood, taken in connection with sensitization to the hapten diphenylcyclopropenone (DPC). This CDR3 reads CSARVSSESTDTQYF. The CDR3 DNA is TGCAGTGCTAGAGTTTCCTCAGAAAGTACAGATACGCAGTATTTT.